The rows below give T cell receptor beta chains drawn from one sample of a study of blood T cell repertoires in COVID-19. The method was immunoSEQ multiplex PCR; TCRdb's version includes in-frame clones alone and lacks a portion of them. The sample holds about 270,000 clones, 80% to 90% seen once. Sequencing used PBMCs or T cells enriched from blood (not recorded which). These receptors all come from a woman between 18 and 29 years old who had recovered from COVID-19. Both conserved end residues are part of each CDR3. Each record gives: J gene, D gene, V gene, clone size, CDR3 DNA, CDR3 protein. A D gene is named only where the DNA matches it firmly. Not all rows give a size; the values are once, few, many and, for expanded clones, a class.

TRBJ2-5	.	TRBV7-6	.	TGTGCCAGCAGCTCCTCTGGGGGCCCTCGACGGACGTACCAAGAGACCCAGTACTTC	CASSSSGGPRRTYQETQYF
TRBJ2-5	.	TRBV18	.	TGTGCCAGCTCACCAAAGACCTCGGGAGAGACCCAGTACTTC	CASSPKTSGETQYF
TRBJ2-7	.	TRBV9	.	TGTGCCAGCAGCGTAGGTACGAACACCCCAGAGTACTTC	CASSVGTNTPEYF
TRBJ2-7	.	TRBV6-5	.	TGTGCCAGCGCGGGAATCTACGAGCAGTACTTC	CASAGIYEQYF
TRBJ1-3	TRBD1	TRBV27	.	TGTGCCAGCAGGCCGGACAGGTCTCCCGTTTTCCTATATTTT	CASRPDRSPVFLYF
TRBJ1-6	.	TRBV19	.	TGTGCCAGTAAGGAGGGATTTCTCTATAATTCACCCCTCCACTTT	CASKEGFLYNSPLHF
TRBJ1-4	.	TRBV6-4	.	TGTGCCAGCAGTTACATCGTAACTAATGAAAAACTGTTTTTT	CASSYIVTNEKLFF
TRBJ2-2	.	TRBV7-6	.	TGTGCCAGCCTTGGGGCTTACACCGGGGAGCTGTTTTTT	CASLGAYTGELFF
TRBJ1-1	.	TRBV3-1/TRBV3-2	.	TGTGCCAGCAGCCATCTGCGGAACACTGAAGCTTTCTTT	CASSHLRNTEAFF
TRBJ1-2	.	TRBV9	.	TGTGCCAGCGGGTCGGCAGGGCCTAACTATGGCTACACCTTC	CASGSAGPNYGYTF
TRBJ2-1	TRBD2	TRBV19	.	TGTGCCAGTAGTATAGGCGGGGGGGCGGGAAATGAGCAGTTCTTC	CASSIGGGAGNEQFF
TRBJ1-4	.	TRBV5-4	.	TGTGCCAGCACCCTGGAGAACTCGAAAAAACTGTTTTTT	CASTLENSKKLFF
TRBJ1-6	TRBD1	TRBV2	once	TGTGCCAGCAGTAACGACAGGGTAAATTCACCCCTCCACTTT	CASSNDRVNSPLHF
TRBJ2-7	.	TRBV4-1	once	TGCGCCAGCAGCCAAGCGGACGGGATTTACAACGAGCAGTACTTC	CASSQADGIYNEQYF
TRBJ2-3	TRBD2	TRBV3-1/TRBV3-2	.	TGTGCCAGCAGCTCCCCTAGCGGGGGGCCCACAGATACGCAGTATTTT	CASSSPSGGPTDTQYF
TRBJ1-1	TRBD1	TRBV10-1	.	TGCGCCAGCAGTGGGGGGACAGGGAGAGCGACTGAAGCTTTCTTT	CASSGGTGRATEAFF
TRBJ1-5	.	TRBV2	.	TGTGCCAGCAGAGTAGCGGGGGGGCGGCAGCCCCAGCATTTT	CASRVAGGRQPQHF
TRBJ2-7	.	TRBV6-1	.	TGTGCCAGCAGTGAATGGGGGGGGCTGGGGGAGCAGTACTTC	CASSEWGGLGEQYF
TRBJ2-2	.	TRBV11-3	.	TGTGCCAGCAGACCGGGGGGCCCGAACACCGGGGAGCTGTTTTTT	CASRPGGPNTGELFF
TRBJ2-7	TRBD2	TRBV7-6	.	TGTGCCAGCAGTCATAGTAGGGCGGGGGGTAACTACGAGCAGTACTTC	CASSHSRAGGNYEQYF
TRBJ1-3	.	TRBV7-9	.	TGTGCCAGCAGCCGAGGTGGAAACACCATATATTTT	CASSRGGNTIYF
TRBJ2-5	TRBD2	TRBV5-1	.	TGCGCCAGCAGGTCGGGGCCTGCGGGGGGGCAAGAGACCCAGTACTTC	CASRSGPAGGQETQYF
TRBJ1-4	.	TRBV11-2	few	TGTGCCAGCAGCTTAAACTCGTTTGAGGAAAAACTGTTTTTT	CASSLNSFEEKLFF
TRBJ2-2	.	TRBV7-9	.	TGTGCCAGCAGCACAGGGTTCACCGGGGAGCTGTTTTTT	CASSTGFTGELFF
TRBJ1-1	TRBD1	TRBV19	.	TGTGCCAGTAGTACCAACAGGGGGGCGGGCACTGAAGCTTTCTTT	CASSTNRGAGTEAFF
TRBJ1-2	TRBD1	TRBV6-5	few	TGTGCCAGCAGTTACGATAGACAGGGGGACTATGGCTACACCTTC	CASSYDRQGDYGYTF
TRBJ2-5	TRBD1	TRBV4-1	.	TGCGCCAGCAGCCAGGGGACAGGGGAGGGGGAGACCCAGTACTTC	CASSQGTGEGETQYF
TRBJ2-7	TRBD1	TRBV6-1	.	TGTGCCAGCAGTGAAGCGAGGGACAGGGGACACTTC	CASSEARDRGHF
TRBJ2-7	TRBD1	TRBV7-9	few	TGTGCCAGCAGCTCCACCGGGACAGGCCCCTACGAGCAGTACTTC	CASSSTGTGPYEQYF
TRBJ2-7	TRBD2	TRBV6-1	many	TGTGCCAGCAGTGAAGATGGTAGCGGGTTCTCCGAGCAGTACTTC	CASSEDGSGFSEQYF
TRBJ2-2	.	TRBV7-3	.	TGTGCCAGCAGCCAAGGACGGGGCGGGGAGCTGTTTTTT	CASSQGRGGELFF
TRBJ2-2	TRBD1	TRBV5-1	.	TGCGCCAGCAGCTTGGGACAGGGAGCGAACACCGGGGAGCTGTTTTTT	CASSLGQGANTGELFF
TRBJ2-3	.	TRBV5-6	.	TGTGCCAGCAGCTTGGGAACCTACTCCACAGATACGCAGTATTTT	CASSLGTYSTDTQYF
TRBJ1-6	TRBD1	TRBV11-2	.	TGTGCCAGCAGCCCGGACAGGGGAAGTGGGACCCTCCACTTT	CASSPDRGSGTLHF
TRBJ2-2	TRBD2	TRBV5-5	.	TGTGCCAGCAGCTTCGGGGGGACCGGGGAGCTGTTTTTT	CASSFGGTGELFF
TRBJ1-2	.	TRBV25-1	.	TGTGCCAGCAGTGAATATTTCCCTCCAAAAGAGGGCGACTATGGCTACACCTTC	CASSEYFPPKEGDYGYTF
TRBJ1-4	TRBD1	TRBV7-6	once	TGTGCCAGCAGCTTATGGGACAGGGACTCAACTAATGAAAAACTGTTTTTT	CASSLWDRDSTNEKLFF
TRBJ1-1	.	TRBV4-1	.	TGCGCCAGCAGCCAAAATGGGCTGGGAGGGACTGAAGCTTTCTTT	CASSQNGLGGTEAFF
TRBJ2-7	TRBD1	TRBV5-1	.	TGCGCCAGCAGCTTAGATGCAGGGGGAACTCCCTACGAGCAGTACTTC	CASSLDAGGTPYEQYF
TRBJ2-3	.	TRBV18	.	TGTGCCAGCTCACTATCACCTATTAGCACAGATACGCAGTATTTT	CASSLSPISTDTQYF
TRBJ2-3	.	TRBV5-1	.	TGCGCCAGCAGCTTACAATACACAGATACGCAGTATTTT	CASSLQYTDTQYF
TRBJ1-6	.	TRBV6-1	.	TGTGCCAGCAGTGAGCAGGGAGGTAATTCACCCCTCCACTTT	CASSEQGGNSPLHF
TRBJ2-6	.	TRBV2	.	TGTGCCAGCACCGATCCCTCCGCTCTAGCTTTAACCTCTGGGGCCAACGTCCTGACTTTC	CASTDPSALALTSGANVLTF
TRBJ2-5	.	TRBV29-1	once	TGCAGCGTTGAAGCACACCCGGGAGAGACCCAGTACTTC	CSVEAHPGETQYF
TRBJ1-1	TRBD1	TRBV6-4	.	TGTGCCAGCAGTGAAGGGACAGGGGTTGGCACTGAAGCTTTCTTT	CASSEGTGVGTEAFF